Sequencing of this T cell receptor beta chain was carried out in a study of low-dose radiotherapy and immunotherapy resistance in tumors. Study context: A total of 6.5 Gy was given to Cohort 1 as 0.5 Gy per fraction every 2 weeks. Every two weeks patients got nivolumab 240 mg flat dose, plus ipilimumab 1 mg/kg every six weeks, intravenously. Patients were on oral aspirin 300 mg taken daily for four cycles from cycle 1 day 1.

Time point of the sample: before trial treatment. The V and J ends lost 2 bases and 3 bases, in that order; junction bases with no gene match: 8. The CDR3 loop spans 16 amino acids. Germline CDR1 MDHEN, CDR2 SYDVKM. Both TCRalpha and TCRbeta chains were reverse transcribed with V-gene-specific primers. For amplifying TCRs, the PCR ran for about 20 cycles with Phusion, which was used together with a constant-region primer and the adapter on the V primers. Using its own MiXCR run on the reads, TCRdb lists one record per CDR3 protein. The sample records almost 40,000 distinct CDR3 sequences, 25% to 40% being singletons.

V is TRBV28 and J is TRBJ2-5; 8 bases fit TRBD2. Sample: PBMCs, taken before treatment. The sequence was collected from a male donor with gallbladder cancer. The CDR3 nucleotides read TGTGCCAGCAGTTTACTACTAGCGGTGAACAAAGAGACCCAGTACTTC. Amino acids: CASSLLLAVNKETQYF.